These 20 T cell receptor beta chains share one sample of origin, sequenced in a study of T cells in Graves' hyperthyroidism and ophthalmopathy. Amplification yielded TCR beta CDR3 regions, with RNA transcripts as the source. The primer set for the first-round RT-PCR of the TCR CDR3 was HTBI. TCRdb re-called the multiplex PCR reads with MiXCR, one entry per CDR3 protein. The data hold around 580,000 distinct CDR3 sequences, with around 15% observed a single time. The specimen sequenced was blood. All receptors come from a woman younger than 30 with Graves' hyperthyroidism.

The chain links TRBV6-1 to TRBJ2-1; 9 bases agree with TRBD1. Unmatched junction bases numbered 4, after V lost 8 bases and J lost 8 bases. The germline gives CDR1 MNHNS, CDR2 SASEGT. The CDR3 totals 12 residues. The CDR3 reads CASGTGFYEQFF. The CDR3 DNA sequence: TGTGCCAGCGGGACAGGGTTTTATGAGCAGTTCTTC.

At least ten counts were recorded for this clonotype. The J gene is TRBJ2-7, the V gene TRBV3-1; no reliable D call. Germline CDR1 is LGHDT and CDR2 is YNNKEL (reference sequence). There are 12 residues in the CDR3. The V end was cut by 9 bases, the J end by 4 bases, with 13 bases between. The CDR3 here is CASRSSLYEQYF. The CDR3 DNA reads TGTGCCAGTCGGAGCTCTTTATACGAGCAGTACTTC.

This clonotype was seen repeatedly, ten times or more. This sequence joins TRBV11-1 and TRBJ1-1; possible D gene TRBD1, 5 bases. The CDR3 covers 12 residues. Trimming removed 1 base at V and 7 bases at J, with 7 bases between. Germline CDR1 reads SGHAT; CDR2 reads FQDESV (reference sequence). The CDR3 DNA follows: TGTGCCAGCAGCTTAGTGACAGATGAAGCTTTCTTT. Its translation is CASSLVTDEAFF.

CDR3 DNA sequence: TGCAGCGTAGTGACCGGGACCCCCTCCTACAATGAGCAGTTCTTC. Translated: CSVVTGTPSYNEQFF. The V and J genes are TRBV29-1 and TRBJ2-1; either TRBD1 or TRBD2 may fit D (5 bases each). CDR1 and CDR2 from the germline V gene are SQVTM and ANQGSEA. The CDR3 is made up of 15 amino acids. V lost 6 bases and J lost 0, with 15 bases in between.

Many counts were recorded for this clonotype. The chain recombines TRBV6-1 with TRBJ2-1; no definite D call. Germline-derived CDR1 and CDR2 are MNHNS and SASEGT. The CDR3 consists of 13 residues. Trimming removed 8 bases from V and 4 bases from J, with 12 bases in between. The CDR3 protein is CASEVMVYNEQFF. CDR3 sequence (DNA): TGTGCCAGCGAGGTCATGGTTTACAATGAGCAGTTCTTC.

The genes are TRBV6-5 and TRBJ2-5; 10 nucleotides align to TRBD1. Germline CDR1 reads MNHEY; CDR2 reads SVGAGI. This CDR3 region has 15 residues. The trim removed 2 bases at V and 4 bases at J, leaving 4 bases unmatched. The DNA of the CDR3 is TGTGCCAGCAGTTACGCGGGACAGGGGTTAGAGACCCAGTACTTC. Encoded protein: CASSYAGQGLETQYF.

This clonotype was counted many times. The chain couples TRBV20-1 to TRBJ2-5, with TRBD1 identical over 10 bases. This CDR3 is 14 amino acids long. CDR1 DFQATT and CDR2 SNEGSKA come from the germline V gene (reference sequence). The V and J ends lost 5 bases and 4 bases, in that order; junction bases with no gene match: 7. The CDR3 nucleotides read TGCAGTGCTCGCCCCGGGACAGGGGTAGAGACCCAGTACTTC. The encoded protein is CSARPGTGVETQYF.

This clonotype showed up just a few times. The rearrangement links TRBV7-3 to TRBJ1-1, with a possible D match to TRBD1 (5 bases). This CDR3 has 13 residues. V was trimmed by 4 bases and J by 6 bases, leaving 12 bases between them. Germline CDR1 SGHTA, CDR2 FQGTGA. The CDR3 region is CASSSTHRSEAFF. The CDR3 bases are TGTGCCAGCAGCTCAACCCACAGGTCTGAAGCTTTCTTT.

This clonotype was counted a few times. The chain couples TRBV6-1 to TRBJ2-7; D is unclear. With 5 bases removed from V and 7 bases from J, the gap between germline ends came to 15 bases. This CDR3 is 13 amino acids long. Germline V gene data show CDR1 as MNHNS and CDR2 as SASEGT. The DNA for the CDR3 is TGTGCCAGCAGTTCGGGTACCATCACAGAGCAGTACTTC. This gives the protein CASSSGTITEQYF.

The J gene is TRBJ2-1, the V gene TRBV7-9, with 11 bases identical to TRBD2. With V trimmed by 0 bases and J by 6 bases, 1 base remained unmatched. The CDR3 loop spans 15 amino acids. CDR1 is SEHNR, CDR2 FQNEAQ, per germline (reference sequence). CDR3 DNA sequence: TGTGCCAGCAGCTTAGCGGGGACTAGCGGCAATGAGCAGTTCTTC. Protein: CASSLAGTSGNEQFF.

The chain combines TRBV12-3 or TRBV12-4 with TRBJ1-3, with D hard to call. CDR3 length: 15 amino acids. Between the trimmed V and J ends, which lost 6 bases and 0 bases, there was a span of 12 bases. CDR3 residues: CASSPARASGNTIYF. As DNA, the CDR3 is TGTGCCAGCAGCCCCGCACGGGCCTCTGGAAACACCATATATTTT.

This clonotype was found once. The chain combines TRBV14 with TRBJ2-5; 11 positions match TRBD2. The CDR3 extends over 16 amino acids. CDR1 is SGHDN and CDR2 is FVKESK in the germline V gene. V shed 1 base, J shed 5 bases, and the junction held 6 bases outside the gene matches. CDR3 in DNA: TGTGCCAGCAGCCAAGTTAGCGGGGGGGCCTGGGAGACCCAGTACTTC. Protein: CASSQVSGGAWETQYF.

In nucleotides, the CDR3 is TGTGCCAGCAGCCAAAGACTAGCGGGAGTATCTGGGGCCAACGTCCTGACTTTC. Translating it yields CASSQRLAGVSGANVLTF. The chain links TRBV11-2 to TRBJ2-6, with 12 bases fitting TRBD2. CDR3 length: 18 amino acids. CDR1 and CDR2 from the germline V gene are SGHAT and FQNNGV. V shed 5 bases, J shed 1 base, and the junction held 6 bases outside the gene matches.

The table lists this clonotype with a few counts. This chain links TRBV20-1 with TRBJ1-2, with 9 bases identical to TRBD1. The CDR3 consists of 12 residues. CDR1 is DFQATT, CDR2 SNEGSKA, per germline (reference sequence). Trimming at V came to 6 bases and at J to 6 bases, leaving 5 bases not matched to a gene. The chain's CDR3 is CSANWDRDGYTF. The CDR3 DNA follows: TGCAGTGCCAACTGGGACAGGGATGGCTACACCTTC.

The table lists this clonotype with many counts. The gene calls are TRBV7-2 and TRBJ1-1, with D unresolved. The CDR3 is made up of 15 amino acids. Germline CDR1 reads SGHTA; CDR2 reads FQGNSA. Trimming removed 5 bases from V and 3 bases from J, with 16 bases in between. In nucleotides, the CDR3 is TGTGCCAGCAGCCCGCCGACCGGTAAACACACTGAAGCTTTCTTT. Translating gives CASSPPTGKHTEAFF.

This clonotype turned up a few times. V and J are TRBV10-3 and TRBJ2-5; 7 bases are shared with TRBD2. The CDR3 consists of 15 residues. CDR1 is ENHRY and CDR2 is SYGVKD in the germline V gene. Unmatched junction bases numbered 2, after V lost 0 bases and J lost 1 base. The CDR3 nucleotides read TGTGCCATCAGTGAGTCTAGGACTAGCCAAGAGACCCAGTACTTC. It yields the protein CAISESRTSQETQYF.

This clonotype showed up many times. The CDR3 here is CAWSPSLETQYF. In DNA form, the CDR3 reads TGTGCCTGGAGTCCTAGCTTAGAGACCCAGTACTTC. The V gene is TRBV30, the J gene TRBJ2-5, with D possibly TRBD2 on 5 matching bases. V was pared by 2 bases and J by 4 bases, with 8 bases between. CDR1 is GTSNPN and CDR2 is SVGIG in the germline V gene (reference sequence). The CDR3 has 12 amino acids.

This chain's CDR3 is CASSYDRGNYGYTF. In DNA form, the CDR3 reads TGTGCCAGCAGTTACGACAGGGGAAACTATGGCTACACCTTC. The rearrangement uses TRBV6-5 and TRBJ1-2; TRBD1 matches at 8 bases. Looked up from germline, CDR1 is MNHEY and CDR2 is SVGAGI. The junction had 1 base not matched to a gene; V was cut back by 2 bases and J by 2 bases. The CDR3 has 14 amino acids.

This clonotype showed up just a few times. The rearrangement joins TRBV4-1 to TRBJ2-7; 7 positions agree with TRBD1. The length of the CDR3 is 15 residues. From germline, CDR1 is MGHRA and CDR2 YSYEKL. Unmatched junction bases numbered 8, after V lost 4 bases and J lost 2 bases. CDR3 in amino acids: CASSRWTGRTYEQYF. The CDR3 region has the DNA TGCGCCAGCAGCCGCTGGACAGGTAGAACCTACGAGCAGTACTTC.

In this sample, this clonotype turned up a few times. The rearrangement uses TRBV25-1 and TRBJ2-7; perhaps TRBD2 as D (7 bases). CDR1 MGHDK and CDR2 SYGVNS come from the germline V gene. Trimming removed 5 bases at V and 2 bases at J, with 10 bases between. This CDR3 has 13 amino acids. CDR3 protein: CASSRGATYEQYF. The DNA for the CDR3 is TGTGCCAGCAGTCGGGGGGCTACCTACGAGCAGTACTTC.